This TCR beta chain was identified in a study of T cell responses to AZD1222 COVID-19 vaccine. The data were produced by immunoSEQ multiplex PCR, yet TCRdb's version contains in-frame clones alone and is incomplete. The table records 100,000 or so clones, about 82% of them present only once. V lost 2 bases, J lost 1 base, and 8 bases lay in between. This CDR3 comprises 15 residues. The germline CDR1 and CDR2 sequences are SGHVS and FQNEAQ. This TCR was recovered from an adult who received the AZD1222 COVID-19 vaccine. The sample in question was peripheral blood, obtained 28 days after the second AZD1222 dose. J is TRBJ2-2 and V is TRBV7-8; D is perhaps TRBD2 (6 bases). The CDR3 nucleotides read TGTGCCAGCAGCTTAAACGGGGGGAACACCGGGGAGCTGTTTTTT. Encoded protein: CASSLNGGNTGELFF.